This TCR beta chain was captured by sequencing in a study of T cells expressing NK-cell markers. Reanalyzing the 5' RACE reads, TCRdb keeps one entry per CDR3 protein, without DNA. Recorded here are about 460,000 distinct CDR3 sequences; the top ten clones represent almost 1.5%. The germline gives CDR1 SQVTM, CDR2 ANQGSEA. This CDR3 region has 14 residues. The chain has TRBV29-1 and TRBJ2-5; absent DNA, TCRdb's TRBD1 call cannot be checked. The receptor was derived from a woman in her forties or fifties in good health. Sequencing was carried out using blood T cells: a sorted CD56 or NKG2C T cell subset, CD4+ or CD8+ T cells, or bulk PBMC T cells (not recorded which). The CDR3 sequence is CSVRDRGGQETQYF.